This TCR beta chain is from a study of beta chain features in type 1 diabetes. This clone has a count of ten or more. This CDR3 is built from 13 residues. Germline V gene sequence: CDR1 SQVTM, CDR2 ANQGSEA. V gave up 6 bases and J gave up 2 bases, with 14 bases separating them. Reverse transcription of all isolated RNA meant that expressed TCRB transcripts were sequenced. Libraries were prepared by immunoSEQ multiplex PCR; TCRdb keeps only in-frame clonotypes and omits some of them. Here the sample spans 150,000 to 200,000 clones, roughly 9.1% being singletons. The sample was central memory CD4+ T cells from blood. This TCR was recovered from a woman in her late teens or twenties in good health. V usage is TRBV29-1 and J usage is TRBJ2-7; D ambiguous. The CDR3 spells CSVPPRLTYEQYF. The CDR3 region has the DNA TGCAGCGTCCCGCCTCGACTGACCTACGAGCAGTACTTC.